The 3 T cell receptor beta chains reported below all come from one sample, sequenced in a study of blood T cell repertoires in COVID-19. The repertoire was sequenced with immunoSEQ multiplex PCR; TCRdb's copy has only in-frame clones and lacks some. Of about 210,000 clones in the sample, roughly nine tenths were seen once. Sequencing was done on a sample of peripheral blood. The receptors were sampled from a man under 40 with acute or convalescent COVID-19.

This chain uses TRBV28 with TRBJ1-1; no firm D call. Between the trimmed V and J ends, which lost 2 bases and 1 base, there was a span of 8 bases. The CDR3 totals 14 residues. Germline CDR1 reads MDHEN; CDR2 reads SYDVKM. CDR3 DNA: TGTGCCAGCAGTTTACCACACCCGAACACTGAAGCTTTCTTT. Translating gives CASSLPHPNTEAFF.

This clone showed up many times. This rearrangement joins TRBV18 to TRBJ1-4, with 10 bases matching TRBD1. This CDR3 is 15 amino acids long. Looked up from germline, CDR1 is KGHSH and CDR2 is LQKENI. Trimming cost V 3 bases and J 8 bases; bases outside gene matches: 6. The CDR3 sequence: CASSPGGQGSEKLFF. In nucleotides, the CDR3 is TGTGCCAGCTCACCTGGGGGACAGGGGTCCGAAAAACTGTTTTTT.

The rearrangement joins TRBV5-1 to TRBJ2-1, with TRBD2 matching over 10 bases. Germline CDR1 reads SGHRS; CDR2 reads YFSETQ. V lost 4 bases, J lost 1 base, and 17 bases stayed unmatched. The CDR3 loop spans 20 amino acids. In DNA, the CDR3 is TGCGCCAGCAGCCCCAACAGGAAGCGGGGGGGCTCAGGTTCCTACAATGAGCAGTTCTTC. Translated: CASSPNRKRGGSGSYNEQFF.